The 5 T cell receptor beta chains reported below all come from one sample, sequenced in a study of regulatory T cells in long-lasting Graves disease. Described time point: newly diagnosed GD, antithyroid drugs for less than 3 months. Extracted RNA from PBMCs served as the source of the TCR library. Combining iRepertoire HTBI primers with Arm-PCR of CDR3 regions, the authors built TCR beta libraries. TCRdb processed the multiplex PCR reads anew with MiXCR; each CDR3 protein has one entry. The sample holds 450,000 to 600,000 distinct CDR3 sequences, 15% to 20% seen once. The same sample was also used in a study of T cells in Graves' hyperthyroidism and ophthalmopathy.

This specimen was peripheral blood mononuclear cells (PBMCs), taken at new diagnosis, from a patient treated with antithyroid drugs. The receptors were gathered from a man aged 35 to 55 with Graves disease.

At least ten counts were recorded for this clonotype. CDR3 coding DNA: TGTGCCAGCAGCACCAGGACTAGCGGGAGGCCAATCGATACGCAGTATTTT. Translated, it gives CASSTRTSGRPIDTQYF. This chain links TRBV2 with TRBJ2-3, with TRBD2 identical over 14 bases. V gave up 6 bases and J gave up 6 bases; unmatched junction bases: 11. CDR1 and CDR2 (germline): SNHLY, FYNNEI. The CDR3 covers 17 residues.

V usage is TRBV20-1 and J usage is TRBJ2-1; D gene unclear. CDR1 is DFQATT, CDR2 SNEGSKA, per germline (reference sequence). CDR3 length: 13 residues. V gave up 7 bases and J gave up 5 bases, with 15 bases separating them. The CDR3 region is CSVSATNHNEQFF. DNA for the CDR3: TGCAGTGTTTCGGCTACCAATCACAATGAGCAGTTCTTC.

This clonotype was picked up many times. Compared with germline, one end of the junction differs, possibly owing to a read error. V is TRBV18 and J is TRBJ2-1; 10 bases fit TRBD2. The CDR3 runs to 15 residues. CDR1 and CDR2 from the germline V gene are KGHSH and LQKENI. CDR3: CASSPLAGDYNEQFF. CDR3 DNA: TGCGCCAGCAGCCCGCTAGCGGGGGACTACAATGAGCAGTTCTTC.

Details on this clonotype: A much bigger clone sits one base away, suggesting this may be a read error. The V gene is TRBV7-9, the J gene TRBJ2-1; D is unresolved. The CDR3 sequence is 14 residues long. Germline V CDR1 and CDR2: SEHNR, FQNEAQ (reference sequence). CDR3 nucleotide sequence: TGTGCCAGCAGCTTACGCAGCCTTTACAATGAGAAGTTCTTC. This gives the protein CASSLRSLYNEKFF.

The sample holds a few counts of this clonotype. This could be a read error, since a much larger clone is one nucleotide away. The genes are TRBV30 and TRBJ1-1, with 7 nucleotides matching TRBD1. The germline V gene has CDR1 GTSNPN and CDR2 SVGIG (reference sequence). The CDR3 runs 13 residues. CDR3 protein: CAWTHRGWTEASF. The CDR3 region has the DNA TGTGCCTGGACCCACAGGGGTTGGACTGAAGCTTCCTTT.